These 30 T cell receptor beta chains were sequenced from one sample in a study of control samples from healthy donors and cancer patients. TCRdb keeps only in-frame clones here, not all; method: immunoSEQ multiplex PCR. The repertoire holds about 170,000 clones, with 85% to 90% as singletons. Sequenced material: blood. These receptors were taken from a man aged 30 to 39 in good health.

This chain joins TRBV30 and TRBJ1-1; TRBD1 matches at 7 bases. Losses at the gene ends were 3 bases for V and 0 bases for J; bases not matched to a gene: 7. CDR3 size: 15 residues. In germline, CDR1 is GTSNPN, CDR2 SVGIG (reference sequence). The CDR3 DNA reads TGTGCCTGGAGAAGACAGGGCGGGGTGAACACTGAAGCTTTCTTT. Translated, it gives CAWRRQGGVNTEAFF.

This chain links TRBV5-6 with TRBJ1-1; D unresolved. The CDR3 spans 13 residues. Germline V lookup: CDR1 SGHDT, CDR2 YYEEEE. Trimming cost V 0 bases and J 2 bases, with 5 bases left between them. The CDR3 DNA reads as TGTGCCAGCAGCTTGGGTGCCAACACTGAAGCTTTCTTT. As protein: CASSLGANTEAFF.

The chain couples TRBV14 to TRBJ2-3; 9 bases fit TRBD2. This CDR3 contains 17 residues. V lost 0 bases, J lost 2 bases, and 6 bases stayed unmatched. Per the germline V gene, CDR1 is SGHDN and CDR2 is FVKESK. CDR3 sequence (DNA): TGTGCCAGCAGCCAAGATACGCGACTAGCGGACACAGATACGCAGTATTTT. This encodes CASSQDTRLADTDTQYF.

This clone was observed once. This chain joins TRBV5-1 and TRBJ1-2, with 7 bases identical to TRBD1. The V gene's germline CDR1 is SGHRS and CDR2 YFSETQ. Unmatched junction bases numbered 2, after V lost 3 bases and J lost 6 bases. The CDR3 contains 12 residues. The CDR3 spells CASSYRGDGYTF. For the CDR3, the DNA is TGCGCCAGCAGCTACAGGGGTGATGGCTACACCTTC.

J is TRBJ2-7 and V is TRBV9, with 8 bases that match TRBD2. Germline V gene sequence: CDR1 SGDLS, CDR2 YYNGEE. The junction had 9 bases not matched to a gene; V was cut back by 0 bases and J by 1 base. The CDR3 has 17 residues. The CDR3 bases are TGTGCCAGCAGCGTAGGCTCGGGAGGGCCGATTTCCTACGAGCAGTACTTC. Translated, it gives CASSVGSGGPISYEQYF. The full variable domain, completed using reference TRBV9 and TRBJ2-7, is DSGVTQTPKHLITATGQRVTLRCSPRSGDLSVYWYQQSLDQGLQFLIQYYNGEERAKGNILERFSAQQFPDLHSELNLSSLELGDSALYFCASSVGSGGPISYEQYFGPGTRLTVT.

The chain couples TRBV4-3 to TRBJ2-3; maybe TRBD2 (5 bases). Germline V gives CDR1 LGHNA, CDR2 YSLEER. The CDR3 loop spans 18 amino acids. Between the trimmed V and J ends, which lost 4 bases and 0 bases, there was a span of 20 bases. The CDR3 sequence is CASSPSGPGYSSTDTQYF. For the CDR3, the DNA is TGCGCCAGCAGCCCCAGTGGCCCGGGGTATTCTAGCACAGATACGCAGTATTTT.

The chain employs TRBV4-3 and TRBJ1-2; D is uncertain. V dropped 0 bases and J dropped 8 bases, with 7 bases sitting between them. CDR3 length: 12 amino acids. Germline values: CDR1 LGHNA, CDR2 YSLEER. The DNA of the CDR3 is TGCGCCAGCAGCCAAGACACACGGGGCTACACCTTC. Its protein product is CASSQDTRGYTF.

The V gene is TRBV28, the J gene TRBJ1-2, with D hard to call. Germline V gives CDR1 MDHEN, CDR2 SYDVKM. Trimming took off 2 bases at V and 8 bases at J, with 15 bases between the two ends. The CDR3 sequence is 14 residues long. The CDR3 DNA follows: TGTGCCAGCAGTTTAGAGGCAAGAGCGAGGGGCTACACCTTC. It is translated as CASSLEARARGYTF.

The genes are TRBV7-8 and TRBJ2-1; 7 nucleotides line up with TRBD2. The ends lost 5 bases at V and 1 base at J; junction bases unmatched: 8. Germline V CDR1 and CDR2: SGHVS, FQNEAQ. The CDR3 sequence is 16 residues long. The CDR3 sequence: CASSPRSSGSYNEQFF. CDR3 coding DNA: TGTGCCAGCAGCCCTCGGTCTAGCGGTTCCTACAATGAGCAGTTCTTC.

The CDR3 sequence is CASSLTPGQGVGQPQHF. The CDR3 nucleotides are TGTGCCAGCAGCTTAACCCCGGGACAGGGGGTGGGTCAGCCCCAGCATTTT. The genes are TRBV7-9 and TRBJ1-5; 11 bases map to TRBD1. Germline V gene sequence: CDR1 SEHNR, CDR2 FQNEAQ (reference sequence). After removal of 2 bases from V and 6 bases from J, the junction contained 9 bases not matched to a gene. CDR3 length: 17 amino acids. Filled out from reference TRBV7-9 and TRBJ1-5, the complete variable domain reads DTGVSQNPRHKITKRGQNVTFRCDPISEHNRLYWYRQTLGQGPEFLTYFQNEAQLEKSRLLSDRFSAERPKGSFSTLEIQRTEQGDSAMYLCASSLTPGQGVGQPQHFGDGTRLSIL.

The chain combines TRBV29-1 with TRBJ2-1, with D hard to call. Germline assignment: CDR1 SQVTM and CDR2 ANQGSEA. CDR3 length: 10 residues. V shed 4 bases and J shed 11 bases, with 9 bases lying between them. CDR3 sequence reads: CSVGEFQQFF. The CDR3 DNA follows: TGCAGCGTTGGAGAATTTCAGCAGTTCTTC.

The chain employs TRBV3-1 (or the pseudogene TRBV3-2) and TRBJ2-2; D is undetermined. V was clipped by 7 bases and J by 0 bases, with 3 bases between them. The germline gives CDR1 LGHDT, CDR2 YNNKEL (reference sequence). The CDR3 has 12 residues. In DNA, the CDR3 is TGTGCCAGCATCTCGAACACCGGGGAGCTGTTTTTT. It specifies CASISNTGELFF.

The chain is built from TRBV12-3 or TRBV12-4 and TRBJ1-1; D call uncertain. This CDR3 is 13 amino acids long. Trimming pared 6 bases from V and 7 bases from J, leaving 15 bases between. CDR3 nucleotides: TGTGCCAGCAGCCCGAGGAGGAGTGGTGAAGCTTTCTTT. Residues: CASSPRRSGEAFF.

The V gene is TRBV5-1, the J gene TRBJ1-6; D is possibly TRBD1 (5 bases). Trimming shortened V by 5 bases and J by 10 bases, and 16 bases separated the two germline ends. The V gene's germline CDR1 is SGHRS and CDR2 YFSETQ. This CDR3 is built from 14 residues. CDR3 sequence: CASRQGEQGSPLHF. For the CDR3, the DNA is TGCGCCAGCAGGCAGGGTGAGCAGGGATCACCCCTCCACTTT.

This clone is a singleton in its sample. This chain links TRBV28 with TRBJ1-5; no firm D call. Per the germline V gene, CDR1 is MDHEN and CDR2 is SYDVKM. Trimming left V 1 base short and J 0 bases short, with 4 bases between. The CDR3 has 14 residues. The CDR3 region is CASSLLISNQPQHF. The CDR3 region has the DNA TGTGCCAGCAGTTTATTGATTAGCAATCAGCCCCAGCATTTT. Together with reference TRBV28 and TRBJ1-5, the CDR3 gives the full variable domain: DVKVTQSSRYLVKRTGEKVFLECVQDMDHENMFWYRQDPGLGLRLIYFSYDVKMKEKGDIPEGYSVSREKKERFSLILESASTNQTSMYLCASSLLISNQPQHFGDGTRLSIL.

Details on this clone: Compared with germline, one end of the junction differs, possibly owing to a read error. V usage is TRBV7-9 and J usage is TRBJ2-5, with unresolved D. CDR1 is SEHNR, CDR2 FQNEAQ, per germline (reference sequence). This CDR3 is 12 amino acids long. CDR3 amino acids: CASSSDQETQYF. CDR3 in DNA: TGTGCCAGCAGCTCGGACCAGGAGACCCAGTACTTC.

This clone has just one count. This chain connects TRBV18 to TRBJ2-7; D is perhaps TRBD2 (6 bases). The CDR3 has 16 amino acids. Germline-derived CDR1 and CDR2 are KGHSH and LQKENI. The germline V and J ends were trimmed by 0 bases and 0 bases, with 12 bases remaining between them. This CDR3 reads CASSPPGIADSYEQYF. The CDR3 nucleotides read TGTGCCAGCTCACCACCGGGAATAGCGGACTCCTACGAGCAGTACTTC.

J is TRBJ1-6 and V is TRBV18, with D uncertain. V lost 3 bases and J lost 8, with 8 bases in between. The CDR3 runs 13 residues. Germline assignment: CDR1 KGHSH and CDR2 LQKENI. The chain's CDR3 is CASSPGGDSPLHF. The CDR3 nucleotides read TGTGCCAGCTCACCGGGAGGCGATTCACCCCTCCACTTT.

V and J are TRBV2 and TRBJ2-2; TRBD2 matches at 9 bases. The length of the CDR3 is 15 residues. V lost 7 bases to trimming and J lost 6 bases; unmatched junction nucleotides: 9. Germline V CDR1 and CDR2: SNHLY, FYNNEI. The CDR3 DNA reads TGTGCCAGCACTCCTAGCGGGGCCCCCCCCGGGGAGCTGTTTTTT. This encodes CASTPSGAPPGELFF. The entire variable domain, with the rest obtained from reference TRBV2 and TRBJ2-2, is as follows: EPEVTQTPSHQVTQMGQEVILRCVPISNHLYFYWYRQILGQKVEFLVSFYNNEISEKSEIFDDQFSVERPDGSNFTLKIRSTKLEDSAMYFCASTPSGAPPGELFFGEGSRLTVL.

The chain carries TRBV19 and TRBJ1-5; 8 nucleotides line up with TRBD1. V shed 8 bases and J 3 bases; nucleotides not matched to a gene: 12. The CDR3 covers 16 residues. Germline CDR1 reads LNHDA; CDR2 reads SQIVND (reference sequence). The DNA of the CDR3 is TGTGCCAGTGCATCCTCCGGGACAGGCCCCAATCAGCCCCAGCATTTT. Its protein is CASASSGTGPNQPQHF. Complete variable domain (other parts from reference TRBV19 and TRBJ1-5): DGGITQSPKYLFRKEGQNVTLSCEQNLNHDAMYWYRQDPGQGLRLIYYSQIVNDFQKGDIAEGYSVSREKKESFPLTVTSAQKNPTAFYLCASASSGTGPNQPQHFGDGTRLSIL.

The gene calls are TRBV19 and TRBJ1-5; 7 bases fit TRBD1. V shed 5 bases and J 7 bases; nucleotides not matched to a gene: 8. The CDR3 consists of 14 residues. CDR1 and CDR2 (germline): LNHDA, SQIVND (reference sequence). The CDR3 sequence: CASSLQGIGQPQHF. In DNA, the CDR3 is TGTGCCAGTAGTTTACAGGGGATAGGACAGCCCCAGCATTTT.

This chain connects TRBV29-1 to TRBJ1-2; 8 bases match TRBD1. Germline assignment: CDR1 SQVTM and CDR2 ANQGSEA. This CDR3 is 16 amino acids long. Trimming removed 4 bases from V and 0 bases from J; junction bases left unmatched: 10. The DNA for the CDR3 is TGCAGCGTTGGTGGGGACAGGATAAATCCTAACTATGGCTACACCTTC. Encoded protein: CSVGGDRINPNYGYTF.

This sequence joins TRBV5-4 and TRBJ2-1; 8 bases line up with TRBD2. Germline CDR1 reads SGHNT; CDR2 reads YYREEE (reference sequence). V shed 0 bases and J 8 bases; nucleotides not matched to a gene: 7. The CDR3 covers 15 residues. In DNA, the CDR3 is TGTGCCAGCAGCTTGGCTGGGCGGGAGGTGGATGAGCAGTTCTTC. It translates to CASSLAGREVDEQFF.

The CDR3 DNA reads TGTGCCAGCAGCTTACGGGGTCTTAAAGCCAACGGGGAGCTGTTTTTT. Residues: CASSLRGLKANGELFF. The chain employs TRBV13 and TRBJ2-2; possibly TRBD2 for D (5 bases). This CDR3 is 16 amino acids long. CDR1 and CDR2 (germline): PRHDT, FYEKMQ (reference sequence). V shed 2 bases and J shed 7 bases, with 17 bases lying between them. Full variable domain (rest looked up from reference TRBV13 and TRBJ2-2): AAGVIQSPRHLIKEKRETATLKCYPIPRHDTVYWYQQGPGQDPQFLISFYEKMQSDKGSIPDRFSAQQFSDYHSELNMSSLELGDSALYFCASSLRGLKANGELFFGEGSRLTVL.

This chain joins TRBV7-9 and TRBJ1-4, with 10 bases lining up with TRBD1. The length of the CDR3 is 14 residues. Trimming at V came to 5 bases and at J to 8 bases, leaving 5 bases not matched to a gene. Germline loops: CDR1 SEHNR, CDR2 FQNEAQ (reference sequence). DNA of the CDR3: TGTGCCAGCAGCCTAGGGACAGGGGCAGAAAAACTGTTTTTT. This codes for CASSLGTGAEKLFF. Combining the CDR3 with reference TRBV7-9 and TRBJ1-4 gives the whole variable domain DTGVSQNPRHKITKRGQNVTFRCDPISEHNRLYWYRQTLGQGPEFLTYFQNEAQLEKSRLLSDRFSAERPKGSFSTLEIQRTEQGDSAMYLCASSLGTGAEKLFFGSGTQLSVL.

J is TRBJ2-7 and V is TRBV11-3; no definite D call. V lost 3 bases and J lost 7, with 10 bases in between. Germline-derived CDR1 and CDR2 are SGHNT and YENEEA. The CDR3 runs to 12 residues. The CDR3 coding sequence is TGTGCCAGCAGCTTGGGTGATGGAGAGCAGTACTTC. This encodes CASSLGDGEQYF.

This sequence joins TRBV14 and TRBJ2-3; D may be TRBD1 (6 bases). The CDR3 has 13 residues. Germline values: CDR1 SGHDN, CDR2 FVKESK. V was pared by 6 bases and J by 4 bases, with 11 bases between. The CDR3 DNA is TGTGCCAGCAGGTTTCCAGGGGCAGATACGCAGTATTTT. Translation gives CASRFPGADTQYF.

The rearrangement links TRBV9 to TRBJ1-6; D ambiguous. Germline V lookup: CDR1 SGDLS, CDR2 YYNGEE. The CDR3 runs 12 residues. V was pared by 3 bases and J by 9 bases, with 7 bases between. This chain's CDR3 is CASSGGGSPLHF. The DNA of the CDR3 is TGTGCCAGCAGCGGCGGAGGTTCACCCCTCCACTTT.

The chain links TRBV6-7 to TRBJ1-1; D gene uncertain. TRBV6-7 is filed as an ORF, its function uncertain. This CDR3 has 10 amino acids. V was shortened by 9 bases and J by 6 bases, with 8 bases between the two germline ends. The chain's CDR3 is CARGCPEAFF. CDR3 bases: TGTGCCAGGGGGTGCCCTGAAGCTTTCTTT.

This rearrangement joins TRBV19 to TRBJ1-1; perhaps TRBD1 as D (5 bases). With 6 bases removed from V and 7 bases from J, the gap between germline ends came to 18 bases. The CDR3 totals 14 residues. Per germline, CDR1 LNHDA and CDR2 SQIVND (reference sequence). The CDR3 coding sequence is TGTGCCAGTAGCCTAACCCGGGGCAGCCATGAAGCTTTCTTT. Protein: CASSLTRGSHEAFF.